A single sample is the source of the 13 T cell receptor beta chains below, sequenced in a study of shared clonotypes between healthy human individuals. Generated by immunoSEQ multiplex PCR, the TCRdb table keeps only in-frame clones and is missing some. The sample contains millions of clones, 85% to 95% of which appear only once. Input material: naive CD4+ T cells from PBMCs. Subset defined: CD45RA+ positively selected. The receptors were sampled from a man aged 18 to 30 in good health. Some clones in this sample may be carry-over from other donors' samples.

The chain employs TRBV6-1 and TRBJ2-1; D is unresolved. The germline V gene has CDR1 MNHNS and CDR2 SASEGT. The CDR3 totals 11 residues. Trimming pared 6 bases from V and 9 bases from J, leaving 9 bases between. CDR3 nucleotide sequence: TGTGCCAGCAGGGTACAGTTTGAGCAGTTCTTC. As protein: CASRVQFEQFF.

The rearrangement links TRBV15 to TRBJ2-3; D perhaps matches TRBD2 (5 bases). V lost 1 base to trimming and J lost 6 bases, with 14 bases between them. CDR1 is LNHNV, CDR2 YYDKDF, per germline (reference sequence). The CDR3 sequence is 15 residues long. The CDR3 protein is CATSRGSEGWDTQYF. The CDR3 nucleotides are TGTGCCACCAGCAGAGGGTCAGAGGGCTGGGATACGCAGTATTTT.

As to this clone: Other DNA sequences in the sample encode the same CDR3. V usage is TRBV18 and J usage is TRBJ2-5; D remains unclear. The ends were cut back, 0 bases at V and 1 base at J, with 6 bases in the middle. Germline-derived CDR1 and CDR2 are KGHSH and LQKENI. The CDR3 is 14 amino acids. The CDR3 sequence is CASSPPSVQETQYF. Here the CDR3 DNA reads TGTGCCAGCTCACCACCCTCAGTCCAAGAGACCCAGTACTTC.

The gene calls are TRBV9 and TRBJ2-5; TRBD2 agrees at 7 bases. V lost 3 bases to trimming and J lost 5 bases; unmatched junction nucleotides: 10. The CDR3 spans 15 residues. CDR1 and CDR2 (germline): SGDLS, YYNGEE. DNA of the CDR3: TGTGCCAGCAGCGCCGAGGGGAGGGGAGGGGAGACCCAGTACTTC. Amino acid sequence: CASSAEGRGGETQYF.

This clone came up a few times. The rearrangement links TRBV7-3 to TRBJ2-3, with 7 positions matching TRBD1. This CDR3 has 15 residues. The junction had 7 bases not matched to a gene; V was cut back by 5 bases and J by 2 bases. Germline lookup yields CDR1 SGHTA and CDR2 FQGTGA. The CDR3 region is CASSRTGVYTDTQYF. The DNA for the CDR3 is TGTGCCAGCAGCCGAACAGGGGTCTACACAGATACGCAGTATTTT.

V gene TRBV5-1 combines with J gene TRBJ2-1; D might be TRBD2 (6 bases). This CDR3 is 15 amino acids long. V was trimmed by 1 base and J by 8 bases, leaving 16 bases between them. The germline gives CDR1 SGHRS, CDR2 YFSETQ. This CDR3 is CASSLFVGLIDEQFF. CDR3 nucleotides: TGCGCCAGCAGCTTGTTTGTGGGACTCATCGATGAGCAGTTCTTC.

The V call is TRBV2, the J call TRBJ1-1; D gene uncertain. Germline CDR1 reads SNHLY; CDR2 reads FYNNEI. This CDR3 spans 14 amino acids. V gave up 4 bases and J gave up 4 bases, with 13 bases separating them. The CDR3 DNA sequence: TGTGCCAGCAGTGGATTTTTAGGGATCACTGAAGCTTTCTTT. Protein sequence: CASSGFLGITEAFF.

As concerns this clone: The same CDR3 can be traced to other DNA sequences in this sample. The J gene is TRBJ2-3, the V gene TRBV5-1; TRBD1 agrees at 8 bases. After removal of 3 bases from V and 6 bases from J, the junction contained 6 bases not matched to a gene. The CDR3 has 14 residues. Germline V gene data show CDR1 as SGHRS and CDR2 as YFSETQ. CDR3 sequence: CASSSGQGRDTQYF. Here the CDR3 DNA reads TGCGCCAGCAGCTCAGGACAGGGTAGGGATACGCAGTATTTT. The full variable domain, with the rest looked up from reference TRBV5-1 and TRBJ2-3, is KAGVTQTPRYLIKTRGQQVTLSCSPISGHRSVSWYQQTPGQGLQFLFEYFSETQRNKGNFPGRFSGRQFSNSRSEMNVSTLELGDSALYLCASSSGQGRDTQYFGPGTRLTVL.

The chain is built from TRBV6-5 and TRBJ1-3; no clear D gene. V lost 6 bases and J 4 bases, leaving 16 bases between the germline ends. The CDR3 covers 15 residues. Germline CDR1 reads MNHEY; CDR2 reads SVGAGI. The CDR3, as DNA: TGTGCCAGCAGGCCCCGTCCCTCGGCGGGAAACACCATATATTTT. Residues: CASRPRPSAGNTIYF.

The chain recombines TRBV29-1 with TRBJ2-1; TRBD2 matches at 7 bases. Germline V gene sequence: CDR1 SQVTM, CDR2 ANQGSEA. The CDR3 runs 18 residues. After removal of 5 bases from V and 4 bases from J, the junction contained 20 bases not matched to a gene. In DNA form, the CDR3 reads TGCAGCGTTCGAGCGGGAACACTACTCTGGGCGGCGTACAATGAGCAGTTCTTC. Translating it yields CSVRAGTLLWAAYNEQFF.

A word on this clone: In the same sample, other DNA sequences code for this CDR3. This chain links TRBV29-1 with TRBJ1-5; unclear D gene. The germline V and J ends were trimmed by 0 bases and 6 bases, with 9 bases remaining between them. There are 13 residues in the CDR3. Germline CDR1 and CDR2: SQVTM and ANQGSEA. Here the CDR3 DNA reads TGCAGCGTTGAAGAAGGGCTGGGTCAGCCCCAGCATTTT. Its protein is CSVEEGLGQPQHF. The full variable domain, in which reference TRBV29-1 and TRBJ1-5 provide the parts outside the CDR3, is SAVISQKPSRDICQRGTSLTIQCQVDSQVTMMFWYRQQPGQSLTLIATANQGSEATYESGFVIDKFPISRPNLTFSTLTVSNMSPEDSSIYLCSVEEGLGQPQHFGDGTRLSIL.

The CDR3 protein is CAWDRDRGMYEQYF. In nucleotides, the CDR3 is TGTGCCTGGGACCGGGACAGGGGTATGTACGAGCAGTACTTC. The chain joins TRBV30 to TRBJ2-7, with TRBD1 identical over 10 bases. This CDR3 contains 14 residues. CDR1 GTSNPN and CDR2 SVGIG come from the germline V gene (reference sequence). V was clipped by 5 bases and J by 4 bases; unmatched bases: 8.

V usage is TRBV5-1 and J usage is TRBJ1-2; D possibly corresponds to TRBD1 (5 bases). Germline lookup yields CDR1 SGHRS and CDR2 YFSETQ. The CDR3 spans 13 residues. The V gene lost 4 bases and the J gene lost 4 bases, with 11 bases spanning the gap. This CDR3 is CASSTGQAYGYTF. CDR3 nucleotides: TGCGCCAGCAGCACTGGACAAGCCTATGGCTACACCTTC.